This T cell receptor (beta chain) was identified in a study of blood T cell repertoires in COVID-19. Study overall: Nucleic acid was either cDNA or gDNA, and it came from T cells, B-cell-depleted T cells, or PBMCs.

Per the study methods: Amplification with reference gene primers provided the estimates of nucleated cell counts. TCRdb keeps only in-frame clones here, not all; method: immunoSEQ multiplex PCR. That table is the source of V, J and clone size, and D and trimming were worked out from the DNA. Of hundreds of thousands of clones listed, about 89% are singletons. Seattle patient enrollment occurred during active infection, with longitudinal follow-up thereafter. CDR1 and CDR2 from the germline V gene are SEHNR and FQNEAQ (reference sequence). The CDR3 has 15 amino acids. The ends were cut back, 4 bases at V and 3 bases at J, with 15 bases in the middle.

The chain employs TRBV7-9 and TRBJ1-1; D unclear. The TCR originated in a woman aged 45 to 65 with COVID-19, enrolled during active disease. Sequenced sample: peripheral blood. Written as DNA, the CDR3 is TGTGCCAGCAGCTCAACCTTGGCACAGCACACTGAAGCTTTCTTT. Residues: CASSSTLAQHTEAFF.